This T cell receptor (beta chain) comes out of a study of cytomegalovirus exposure and HLA in healthy donors. Across the study: Caucasian-associated ancestry cluster membership applied to approximately 84% of nearly 400 genotyped donors.

Both 60 Vbeta primers and 13 Jbeta primers went into the PCR. The assay was immunoSEQ multiplex PCR, and TCRdb's table has in-frame clones only and misses some. In the table there are approximately 220,000 clones, approximately 80% of which are singletons. Notes on this clone: Germline and junction disagree at one end, which may indicate a read error.

The clonotype originates from a girl between 5 and 17 years old in good health and CMV-seronegative. Sequencing was carried out using PBMCs.

In DNA, the CDR3 is TGTGCCAGTAGGCGACAGGGGGAGAACTATGGCTGCACCTTC. It translates to CASRRQGENYGCTF. The chain employs TRBV19 and TRBJ1-2; 9 nucleotides line up with TRBD1. This CDR3 is built from 14 residues. In germline, CDR1 is LNHDA, CDR2 SQIVND (reference sequence). Looking up the rest from reference TRBV19 and TRBJ1-2 gives the full variable domain: DGGITQSPKYLFRKEGQNVTLSCEQNLNHDAMYWYRQDPGQGLRLIYYSQIVNDFQKGDIAEGYSVSREKKESFPLTVTSAQKNPTAFYLCASRRQGENYGCTFGSGTRLTVV.